This T cell receptor (beta chain) was observed in a study of Graves' ophthalmopathy and Graves' hyperthyroidism. The study, taken as a whole, reports: Sensitivity reached less than 71% and specificity more than 72% when the model predicted ophthalmopathy progression.

Clinicians made diagnoses from clinical symptoms, serum thyroxine, TRAb, thyroid ultrasound and orbital computed tomography. This clonotype showed up many times. Antigen: not known. Amplification from RNA transcripts yielded the TCR beta CDR3 regions. Scientists carried out first-round RT-PCR using HTBI primers and then a second-round multiplex PCR. TCRdb reanalysed the multiplex PCR reads using MiXCR and keeps one entry per CDR3 protein. The sample has some 400,000 distinct CDR3 sequences, around 20% seen once. Germline V CDR1 and CDR2: DFQATT, SNEGSKA (reference sequence). V lost 3 bases and J 2 bases, leaving 11 bases between the germline ends. This CDR3 region has 14 residues.

This receptor was identified in a woman in her late teens or twenties with Graves' ophthalmopathy. The genes are TRBV20-1 and TRBJ1-5; TRBD1 is a possible D gene (5 bases). What was sequenced was peripheral blood. The CDR3 here is CSASGQGGNQPQHF. CDR3 sequence (DNA): TGCAGTGCTAGTGGTCAGGGAGGCAATCAGCCCCAGCATTTT.